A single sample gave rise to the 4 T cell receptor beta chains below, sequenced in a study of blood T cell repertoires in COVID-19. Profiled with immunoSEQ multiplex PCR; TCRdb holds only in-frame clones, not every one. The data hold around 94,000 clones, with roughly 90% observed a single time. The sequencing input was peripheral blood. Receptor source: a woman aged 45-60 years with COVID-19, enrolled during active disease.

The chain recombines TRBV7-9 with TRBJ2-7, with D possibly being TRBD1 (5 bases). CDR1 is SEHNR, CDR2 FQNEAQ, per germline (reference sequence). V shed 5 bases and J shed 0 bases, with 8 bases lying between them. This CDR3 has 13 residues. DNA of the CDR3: TGTGCCAGCAGCCGGACACCCTCCTACGAGCAGTACTTC. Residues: CASSRTPSYEQYF.

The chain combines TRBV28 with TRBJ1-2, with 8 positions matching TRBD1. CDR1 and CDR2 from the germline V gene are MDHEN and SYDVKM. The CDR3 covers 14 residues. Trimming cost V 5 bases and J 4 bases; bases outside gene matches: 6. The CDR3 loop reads CASSIQGGSYGYTF. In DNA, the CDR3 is TGTGCCAGCAGTATACAGGGGGGGTCCTATGGCTACACCTTC.

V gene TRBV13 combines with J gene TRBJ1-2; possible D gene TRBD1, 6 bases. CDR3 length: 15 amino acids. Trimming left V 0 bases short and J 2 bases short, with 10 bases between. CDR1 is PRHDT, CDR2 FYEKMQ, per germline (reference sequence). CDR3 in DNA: TGTGCCAGCAGCTTAGGCCTAGGACAGAACTATGGCTACACCTTC. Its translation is CASSLGLGQNYGYTF.

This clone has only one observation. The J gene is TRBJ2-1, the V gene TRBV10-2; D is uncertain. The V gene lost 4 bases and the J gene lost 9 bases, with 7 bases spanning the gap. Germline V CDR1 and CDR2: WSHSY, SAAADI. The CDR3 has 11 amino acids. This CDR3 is CASSVMAEQFF. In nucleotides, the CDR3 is TGCGCCAGCAGTGTAATGGCTGAGCAGTTCTTC.